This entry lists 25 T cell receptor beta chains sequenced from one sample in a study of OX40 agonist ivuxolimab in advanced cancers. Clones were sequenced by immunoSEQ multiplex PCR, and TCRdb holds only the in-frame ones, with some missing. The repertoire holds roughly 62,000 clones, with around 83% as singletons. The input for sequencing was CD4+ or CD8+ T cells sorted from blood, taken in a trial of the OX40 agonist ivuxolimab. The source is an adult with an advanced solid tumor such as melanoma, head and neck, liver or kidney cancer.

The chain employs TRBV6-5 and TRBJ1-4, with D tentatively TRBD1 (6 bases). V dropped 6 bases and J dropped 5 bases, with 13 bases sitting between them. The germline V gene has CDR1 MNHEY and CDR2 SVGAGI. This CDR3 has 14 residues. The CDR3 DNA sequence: TGTGCCAGCAGGGAACAGGGTGACAATGAAAAACTGTTTTTT. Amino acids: CASREQGDNEKLFF.

CDR3 sequence reads: CASSPQDSGRAYEQYF. DNA for the CDR3: TGTGCCAGCAGTCCCCAGGATAGCGGGAGGGCGTATGAGCAGTACTTC. The V and J genes are TRBV11-3 and TRBJ2-7; 11 bases match TRBD2. The J segment lost 7 bases and the V segment lost 6 bases, leaving 14 bases of the junction unmatched. The CDR3 contains 16 residues. Germline lookup yields CDR1 SGHNT and CDR2 YENEEA.

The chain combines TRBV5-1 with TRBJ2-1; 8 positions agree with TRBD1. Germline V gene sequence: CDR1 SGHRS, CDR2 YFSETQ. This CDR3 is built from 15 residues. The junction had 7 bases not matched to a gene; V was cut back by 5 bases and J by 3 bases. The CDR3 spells CASSSTGANYNEQFF. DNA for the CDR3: TGCGCCAGCAGTTCGACAGGGGCGAACTACAATGAGCAGTTCTTC.

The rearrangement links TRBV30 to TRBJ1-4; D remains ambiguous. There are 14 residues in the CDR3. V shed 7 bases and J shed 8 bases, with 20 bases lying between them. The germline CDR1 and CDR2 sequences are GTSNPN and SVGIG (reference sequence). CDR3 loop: CAYRRRQFGEKLFF. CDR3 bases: TGTGCCTACCGAAGGCGACAATTCGGAGAAAAACTGTTTTTT.

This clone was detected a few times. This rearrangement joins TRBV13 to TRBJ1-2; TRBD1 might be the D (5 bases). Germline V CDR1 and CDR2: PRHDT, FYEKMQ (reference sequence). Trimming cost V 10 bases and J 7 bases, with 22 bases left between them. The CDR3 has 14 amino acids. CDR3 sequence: CATREGLTPGGYTF. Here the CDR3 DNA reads TGTGCCACCAGGGAGGGCCTAACCCCGGGTGGCTACACCTTC.

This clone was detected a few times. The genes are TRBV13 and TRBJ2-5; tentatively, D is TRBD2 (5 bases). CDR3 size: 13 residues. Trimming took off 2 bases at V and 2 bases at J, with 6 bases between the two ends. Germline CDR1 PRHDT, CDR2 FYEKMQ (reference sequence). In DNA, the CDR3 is TGTGCCAGCAGCTTATGGGAGCAAGAGACCCAGTACTTC. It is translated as CASSLWEQETQYF.

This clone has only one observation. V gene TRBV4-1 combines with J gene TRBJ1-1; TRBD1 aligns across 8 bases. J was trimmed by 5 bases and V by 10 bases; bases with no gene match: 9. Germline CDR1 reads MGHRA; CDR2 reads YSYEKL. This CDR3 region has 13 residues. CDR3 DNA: TGCGCCACCACGGACAGGGCTACTACTGAAGCTTTCTTT. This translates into CATTDRATTEAFF.

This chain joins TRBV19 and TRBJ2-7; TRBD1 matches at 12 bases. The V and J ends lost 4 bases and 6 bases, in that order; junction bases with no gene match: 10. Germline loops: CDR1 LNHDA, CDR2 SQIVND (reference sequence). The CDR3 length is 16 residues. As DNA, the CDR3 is TGTGCCAGTAGTAAACACCGGGACAGGGGGCAGGGCGAGCAGTACTTC. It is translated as CASSKHRDRGQGEQYF.

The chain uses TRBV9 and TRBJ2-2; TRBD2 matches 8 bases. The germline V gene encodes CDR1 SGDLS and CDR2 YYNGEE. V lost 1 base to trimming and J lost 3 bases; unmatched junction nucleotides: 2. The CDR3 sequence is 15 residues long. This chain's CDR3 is CASSVTSGYTGELFF. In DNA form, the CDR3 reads TGTGCCAGCAGCGTAACTAGCGGCTACACCGGGGAGCTGTTTTTT.

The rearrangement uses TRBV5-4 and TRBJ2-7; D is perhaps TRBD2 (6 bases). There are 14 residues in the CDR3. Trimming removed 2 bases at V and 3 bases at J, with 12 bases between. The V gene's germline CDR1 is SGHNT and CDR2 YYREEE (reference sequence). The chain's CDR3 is CASSFGGKRYEQYF. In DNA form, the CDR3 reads TGTGCCAGCAGCTTTGGCGGGAAACGCTACGAGCAGTACTTC.

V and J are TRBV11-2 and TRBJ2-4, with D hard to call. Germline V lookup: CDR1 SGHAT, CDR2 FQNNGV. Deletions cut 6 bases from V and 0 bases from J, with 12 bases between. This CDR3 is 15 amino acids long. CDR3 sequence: CASSSPVIAKNIQYF. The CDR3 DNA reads TGTGCCAGCAGTTCTCCCGTAATAGCCAAAAACATTCAGTACTTC. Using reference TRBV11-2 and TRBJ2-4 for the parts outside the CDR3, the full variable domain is EAGVAQSPRYKIIEKRQSVAFWCNPISGHATLYWYQQILGQGPKLLIQFQNNGVVDDSQLPKDRFSAERLKGVDSTLKIQPAKLEDSAVYLCASSSPVIAKNIQYFGAGTRLSVL.

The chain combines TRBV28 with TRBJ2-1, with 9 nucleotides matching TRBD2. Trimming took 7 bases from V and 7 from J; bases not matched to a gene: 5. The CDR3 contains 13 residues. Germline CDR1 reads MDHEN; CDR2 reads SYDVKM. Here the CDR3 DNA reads TGTGCCAGCAAAGCGGGAGGTCGAAATGAGCAGTTCTTC. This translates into CASKAGGRNEQFF.

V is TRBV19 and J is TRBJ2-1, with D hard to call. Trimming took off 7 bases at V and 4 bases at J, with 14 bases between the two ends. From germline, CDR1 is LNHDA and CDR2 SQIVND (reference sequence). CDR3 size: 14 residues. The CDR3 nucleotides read TGTGCCAGTAACGTCGGAATCGATTACAATGAGCAGTTCTTC. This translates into CASNVGIDYNEQFF.

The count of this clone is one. The CDR3 bases are TGTGCCAGCAGCGTAGCCAAGACCCGAGTCGGCGGAGCCTACAATGAGCAGTTCTTC. Encoded protein: CASSVAKTRVGGAYNEQFF. The gene calls are TRBV9 and TRBJ2-1; D is undetermined. Between the trimmed V and J ends, which lost 0 bases and 2 bases, there was a span of 21 bases. The CDR3 totals 19 residues. Germline-derived CDR1 and CDR2 are SGDLS and YYNGEE.

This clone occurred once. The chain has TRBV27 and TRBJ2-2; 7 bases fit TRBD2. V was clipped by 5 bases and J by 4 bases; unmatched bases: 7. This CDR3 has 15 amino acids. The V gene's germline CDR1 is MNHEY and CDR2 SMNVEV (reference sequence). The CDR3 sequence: CASSPLGGSTGELFF. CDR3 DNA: TGTGCCAGCAGTCCCCTTGGCGGGAGCACCGGGGAGCTGTTTTTT.

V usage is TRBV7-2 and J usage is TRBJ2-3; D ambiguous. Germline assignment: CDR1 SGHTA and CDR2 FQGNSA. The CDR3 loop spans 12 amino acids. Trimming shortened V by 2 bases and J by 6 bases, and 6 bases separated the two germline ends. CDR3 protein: CASSLSWDTQYF. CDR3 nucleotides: TGTGCCAGCAGCTTAAGCTGGGATACGCAGTATTTT.

The CDR3 region has the DNA TGCGCCAGCAGCTTAATGGTCCCTAGCACAGATACGCAGTATTTT. Amino acid sequence: CASSLMVPSTDTQYF. V and J are TRBV5-1 and TRBJ2-3; D is ambiguous. Germline-derived CDR1 and CDR2 are SGHRS and YFSETQ. V was trimmed by 2 bases and J by 0 bases, leaving 10 bases between them. The CDR3 runs to 15 residues.

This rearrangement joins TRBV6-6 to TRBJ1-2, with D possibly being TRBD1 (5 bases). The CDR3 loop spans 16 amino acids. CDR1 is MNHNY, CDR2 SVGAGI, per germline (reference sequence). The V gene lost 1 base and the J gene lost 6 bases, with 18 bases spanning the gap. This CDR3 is CASSYFSNSPGNGYTF. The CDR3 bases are TGTGCCAGCAGTTACTTTTCTAACAGTCCAGGGAATGGCTACACCTTC.

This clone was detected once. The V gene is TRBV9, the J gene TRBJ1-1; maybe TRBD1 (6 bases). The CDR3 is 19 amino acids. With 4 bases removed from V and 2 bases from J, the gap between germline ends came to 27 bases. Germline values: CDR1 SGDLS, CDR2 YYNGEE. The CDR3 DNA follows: TGTGCCAGCAGCCCCAGAAGAGGGGGGAACCACTGGGGAAACACTGAAGCTTTCTTT. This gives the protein CASSPRRGGNHWGNTEAFF.

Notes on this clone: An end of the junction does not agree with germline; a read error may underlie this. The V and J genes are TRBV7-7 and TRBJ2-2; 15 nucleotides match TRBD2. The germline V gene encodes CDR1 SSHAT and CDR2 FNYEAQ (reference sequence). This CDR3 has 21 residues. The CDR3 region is CASSLGRTSGRAVGDTGELFF. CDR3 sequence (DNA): TGTGCTAGCAGCTTAGGGAGGACTAGCGGGAGGGCCGTAGGGGACACCGGGGAGCTGTTTTTT.

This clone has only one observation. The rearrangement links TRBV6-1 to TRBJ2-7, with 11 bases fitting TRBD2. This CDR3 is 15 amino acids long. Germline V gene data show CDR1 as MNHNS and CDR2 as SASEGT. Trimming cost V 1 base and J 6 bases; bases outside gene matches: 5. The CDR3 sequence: CASSEEVAGGPEQYF. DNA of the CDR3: TGTGCCAGCAGTGAAGAGGTAGCGGGAGGGCCCGAGCAGTACTTC.

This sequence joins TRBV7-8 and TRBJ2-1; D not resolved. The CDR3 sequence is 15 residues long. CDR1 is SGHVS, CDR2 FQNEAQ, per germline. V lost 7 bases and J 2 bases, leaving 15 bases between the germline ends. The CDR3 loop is CASTRRANPYNEQFF. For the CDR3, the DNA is TGTGCCAGCACCCGACGGGCAAACCCCTACAATGAGCAGTTCTTC.

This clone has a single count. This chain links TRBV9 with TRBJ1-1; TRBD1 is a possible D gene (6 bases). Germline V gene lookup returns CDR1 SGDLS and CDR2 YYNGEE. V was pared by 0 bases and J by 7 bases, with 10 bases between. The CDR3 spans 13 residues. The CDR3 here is CASSVGGADEAFF. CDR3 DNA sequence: TGTGCCAGCAGCGTAGGGGGGGCGGATGAAGCTTTCTTT.

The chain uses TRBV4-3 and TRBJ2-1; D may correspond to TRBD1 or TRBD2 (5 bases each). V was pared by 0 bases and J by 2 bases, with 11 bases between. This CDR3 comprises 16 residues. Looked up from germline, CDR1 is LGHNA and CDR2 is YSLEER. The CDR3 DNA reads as TGCGCCAGCAGCCAAGAGGGCCTGGGGGCCTACAATGAGCAGTTCTTC. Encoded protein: CASSQEGLGAYNEQFF.

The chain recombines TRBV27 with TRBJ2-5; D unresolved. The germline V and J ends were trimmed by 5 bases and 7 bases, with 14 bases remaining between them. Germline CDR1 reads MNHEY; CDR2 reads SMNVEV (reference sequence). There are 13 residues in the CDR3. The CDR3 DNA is TGTGCCAGCAGTCCAGACAAGCTGGGGACCCAGTACTTC. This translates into CASSPDKLGTQYF.